Listed below are T cell receptor beta chains from one sample, sequenced in a study of cytomegalovirus exposure and HLA in healthy donors. Profiling relied on immunoSEQ multiplex PCR, and the TCRdb table lists in-frame clones only, not all of them. This table holds approximately 160,000 clones, 60% to 85% found once. Sequences were obtained from PBMCs. These receptors all come from a male donor in good health and CMV-seropositive. CDR3s include the opening cysteine and the closing phenylalanine or tryptophan. Each record gives: V gene, J gene, D gene, clone size, CDR3 protein, CDR3 DNA. The D gene is left open where the match is weak. The size entry is marked missing in some rows and otherwise reads once, few, many or a size class.

TRBV15	TRBJ2-7	TRBD1	NA	CATSRDRGRYEQYF	TGTGCCACCAGCAGGGACAGGGGCCGGTACGAGCAGTACTTC
TRBV9	TRBJ1-1	NA	NA	CASSSGGPWATEAFF	TGTGCCAGCAGCTCCGGCGGGCCCTGGGCCACTGAAGCTTTCTTT
TRBV29-1	TRBJ1-2	NA	NA	CSVEDRPGSYTF	TGCAGCGTTGAAGACCGTCCCGGGAGCTACACCTTC
TRBV19	TRBJ1-1	TRBD1	NA	CASSSSRGRPEAFF	TGTGCCAGTAGTTCTTCAAGGGGGCGGCCTGAAGCTTTCTTT
TRBV11-2	TRBJ2-1	TRBD2	NA	CASSPSGDSYNEQFF	TGTGCCAGCAGCCCTAGCGGGGATTCCTACAATGAGCAGTTCTTC
TRBV7-9	TRBJ1-2	TRBD1	few	CASSALRGQGAEDNYGYTF	TGTGCCAGCAGCGCCCTCCGAGGACAGGGGGCTGAGGATAACTATGGCTACACCTTC
TRBV7-9	TRBJ2-1	TRBD2	NA	CASSLQPGLAPNEQFF	TGTGCCAGCAGCTTACAGCCGGGACTAGCTCCCAATGAGCAGTTCTTC
TRBV7-9	TRBJ1-2	NA	NA	CSSSFQGDSGYTF	TGTTCCAGCAGCTTCCAGGGCGATTCAGGCTACACCTTC
TRBV19	TRBJ1-1	NA	NA	CASIDSQDYGTEAFF	TGTGCCAGTATCGACTCACAGGACTATGGGACTGAAGCTTTCTTT
TRBV11-2	TRBJ1-1	NA	NA	CASSSRWNTEAFF	TGTGCCAGCAGCTCCCGGTGGAACACTGAAGCTTTCTTT
TRBV19	TRBJ2-3	TRBD2	NA	CASSALLAGVTDTQYF	TGTGCCAGTAGTGCGCTACTAGCGGGGGTAACAGATACGCAGTATTTT
TRBV4-3	TRBJ2-7	NA	NA	CASSPGFEYEQYF	TGCGCCAGCAGCCCAGGTTTCGAGTACGAGCAGTACTTC
TRBV29-1	TRBJ2-3	TRBD2	few	CSAHGGADTQYF	TGCAGCGCCCACGGGGGGGCGGATACGCAGTATTTT
TRBV7-8	TRBJ1-1	NA	NA	CASSARWGEQPNTEAFF	TGTGCCAGCAGCGCTAGGTGGGGGGAACAGCCGAACACTGAAGCTTTCTTT
TRBV6-4	TRBJ1-5	TRBD1	NA	CASIPSDRGSLSNQPQHF	TGTGCCAGCATCCCCTCGGACAGGGGGAGTTTGAGCAATCAGCCCCAGCATTTT
TRBV12-2	TRBJ2-7	NA	NA	CASRLASRGAGREYF	TGTGCAAGTCGCTTAGCGTCTCGGGGGGCAGGGCGTGAATACTTC
TRBV28	TRBJ1-4	NA	NA	CASRGQEKLFF	TGTGCCAGCAGGGGACAAGAAAAACTGTTTTTT
TRBV7-2	TRBJ2-3	NA	NA	CASSLNGGASTDTQYF	TGTGCCAGCAGCTTAAATGGGGGGGCCTCCACAGATACGCAGTATTTT
TRBV19	TRBJ2-7	NA	NA	CASSSGVGSYEQYF	TGTGCCAGTAGCAGCGGTGTGGGTTCCTACGAGCAGTACTTC
TRBV6-6	TRBJ2-7	NA	NA	CASSYSMTDLSYEQYF	TGTGCCAGCAGTTACTCGATGACAGACCTTAGCTACGAGCAGTACTTC
TRBV4-1	TRBJ2-7	NA	NA	CASSQVTGGREAYEQYF	TGCGCCAGCAGCCAAGTGACGGGTGGCAGGGAGGCCTACGAGCAGTACTTC
TRBV2	TRBJ2-7	NA	few	CASRSTLQYF	TGTGCCAGCAGGTCTACTTTGCAGTACTTC
TRBV6-1	TRBJ2-7	NA	once	CASSRPPGLEQYF	TGTGCCAGCAGCCGTCCTCCTGGGCTCGAGCAGTACTTC
TRBV6-1	TRBJ1-2	TRBD1	NA	CASSEVTGGRGRNGYTF	TGTGCCAGCAGTGAAGTGACGGGCGGCAGGGGGCGGAATGGCTACACCTTC
TRBV4-1	TRBJ2-7	NA	NA	CASSQGRHATYEQYF	TGCGCCAGCAGCCAAGGGCGACACGCGACCTACGAGCAGTACTTC
TRBV29-1	TRBJ2-7	NA	NA	CSAGGQPTYEQYF	TGCAGCGCCGGGGGACAGCCGACCTACGAGCAGTACTTC
TRBV27	TRBJ1-5	NA	NA	CASSSLPPGSQPQHF	TGTGCCAGCAGTTCCCTACCCCCCGGGAGCCAGCCCCAGCATTTT
TRBV7-3	TRBJ2-5	TRBD2	NA	CASSLWGGETQETQYF	TGTGCCAGCAGCTTATGGGGAGGGGAGACTCAAGAGACCCAGTACTTC
TRBV2	TRBJ2-5	TRBD1	NA	CASSRDRGWETQYF	TGTGCCAGCAGTAGAGACAGGGGGTGGGAGACCCAGTACTTC
TRBV7-9	TRBJ1-1	TRBD1	NA	CASSRTRGQGTEAFF	TGTGCCAGCAGCCGCACGAGAGGACAGGGAACTGAAGCTTTCTTT
TRBV5-1	TRBJ2-5	TRBD1	once	CASSLDQGQGLKETQYF	TGCGCCAGCAGCTTGGATCAGGGACAGGGTCTAAAAGAGACCCAGTACTTC
TRBV5-8	TRBJ2-7	NA	NA	CASRSRGDYEQYF	TGTGCCAGCAGATCCAGGGGGGACTACGAGCAGTACTTC
TRBV15	TRBJ1-1	NA	few	CATSREWGTNTEAFF	TGTGCCACCAGCAGAGAGTGGGGCACGAACACTGAAGCTTTCTTT
TRBV9	TRBJ2-2	TRBD2	NA	CASSGLAGDTGELFF	TGTGCCAGCAGCGGACTAGCGGGGGACACCGGGGAGCTGTTTTTT
TRBV13	TRBJ2-3	NA	NA	CASSSSTDTQYF	TGTGCCAGCAGCTCCTCTACAGATACGCAGTATTTT
TRBV7-9	TRBJ1-2	NA	NA	CSSSLAFLDRTNYGYTF	TGTTCCAGCAGCTTAGCTTTTTTGGACAGAACTAACTATGGCTACACCTTC
TRBV20-1	TRBJ2-7	NA	few	CSARGAYEQYF	TGCAGTGCTCGGGGTGCCTACGAGCAGTACTTC
TRBV7-3	TRBJ1-2	NA	NA	CASSLTPDRRYGYTF	TGTGCCAGCAGCTTAACCCCAGACCGGAGGTATGGCTACACCTTC
TRBV12-5	TRBJ1-4	NA	NA	CASERDSGAKLFF	TGTGCTAGTGAGAGGGACTCTGGGGCAAAACTGTTTTTT
TRBV6-6	TRBJ2-3	TRBD1	NA	CASSYGQGKDTQYF	TGTGCCAGCAGTTATGGACAGGGGAAAGATACGCAGTATTTT
TRBV7-9	TRBJ1-6	NA	NA	CASSSSVPGHNSPLHF	TGTGCCAGCAGCTCCTCCGTCCCAGGGCACAACTCACCCCTCCACTTT
TRBV6-1	TRBJ1-6	NA	NA	CATSKGPLSSPLHF	TGTGCCACCTCCAAGGGGCCACTTAGTTCACCCCTCCACTTT
TRBV13	TRBJ2-1	TRBD2	NA	CASSSTDLGGLADYNEQFF	TGTGCCAGCAGCTCCACGGATCTAGGGGGACTAGCGGATTACAATGAGCAGTTCTTC
TRBV19	TRBJ2-3	NA	NA	CASSQAGNTDTQYF	TGTGCCAGTTCCCAAGCGGGCAACACAGATACGCAGTATTTT
TRBV6-5	TRBJ1-5	NA	NA	CASKPGSTQPQHF	TGTGCCAGCAAGCCGGGGTCCACTCAGCCCCAGCATTTT
TRBV15	TRBJ2-5	NA	few	CATRGRGIQETQYF	TGTGCCACCAGAGGCCGGGGGATCCAAGAGACCCAGTACTTC
TRBV19	TRBJ1-2	TRBD1	NA	CASSTGGGYTF	TGTGCCAGTAGTACAGGGGGGGGCTACACCTTC
TRBV7-2	TRBJ1-2	NA	NA	CASSRGTGPERGYTF	TGTGCCAGCAGCCGGGGGACCGGACCGGAGAGGGGCTACACCTTC
TRBV13	TRBJ2-5	TRBD2	NA	CASSPPGGETQYF	TGTGCCAGCAGCCCCCCGGGAGGGGAGACCCAGTACTTC